The 9 T cell receptor beta chains in this list originate from one sample, sequenced in a study of T cell responses to AZD1222 COVID-19 vaccine. Clones were read by immunoSEQ multiplex PCR, and TCRdb kept only the in-frame ones, dropping some. The sample has roughly 190,000 clones, approximately 90% seen once; the top ten hold 3.4%. The specimen was peripheral blood, collected 28 days after the second AZD1222 dose. Every receptor here comes from an adult who received the AZD1222 COVID-19 vaccine.

This clone showed up just once. The V call is TRBV30, the J call TRBJ1-2; D not resolved. CDR1 is GTSNPN, CDR2 SVGIG, per germline (reference sequence). The CDR3 covers 12 residues. V lost 3 bases to trimming and J lost 1 base, with 6 bases between them. In nucleotides, the CDR3 is TGTGCCTGGAGCGCCTTTAACTATGGCTACACCTTC. It is translated as CAWSAFNYGYTF.

The rearrangement joins TRBV6-4 to TRBJ2-4; no clear D gene. Germline values: CDR1 MRHNA, CDR2 SNTAGT. This CDR3 has 13 amino acids. With 5 bases removed from V and 8 bases from J, the gap between germline ends came to 13 bases. CDR3 sequence reads: CASSPERFDIQYF. CDR3 DNA: TGTGCCAGCAGTCCTGAGAGGTTCGACATTCAGTACTTC.

V and J are TRBV7-3 and TRBJ2-7; TRBD1 matches at 10 bases. V was clipped by 4 bases and J by 5 bases; unmatched bases: 11. The CDR3 consists of 16 residues. Looked up from germline, CDR1 is SGHTA and CDR2 is FQGTGA. This CDR3 reads CASSSGPGQGIDEQYF. For the CDR3, the DNA is TGTGCCAGCAGCTCGGGGCCGGGACAGGGGATCGACGAGCAGTACTTC. Variable domain in full (rest from reference TRBV7-3 and TRBJ2-7): GAGVSQTPSNKVTEKGKYVELRCDPISGHTALYWYRQSLGQGPEFLIYFQGTGAADDSGLPNDRFFAVRPEGSVSTLKIQRTERGDSAVYLCASSSGPGQGIDEQYFGPGTRLTVT.

The chain is built from TRBV7-2 and TRBJ1-5; a possible D gene is TRBD1 (6 bases). Trimming removed 0 bases from V and 7 bases from J, with 13 bases in between. The CDR3 has 15 residues. Germline CDR1 SGHTA, CDR2 FQGNSA. The CDR3 is CASSLAGTQGQPQHF. The CDR3 coding sequence is TGTGCCAGCAGCTTAGCGGGCACCCAGGGGCAGCCCCAGCATTTT. Using reference TRBV7-2 and TRBJ1-5 for the parts outside the CDR3, the full variable domain is GAGVSQSPSNKVTEKGKDVELRCDPISGHTALYWYRQSLGQGLEFLIYFQGNSAPDKSGLPSDRFSAERTGGSVSTLTIQRTQQEDSAVYLCASSLAGTQGQPQHFGDGTRLSIL.

The chain joins TRBV6-5 to TRBJ2-3, with 7 bases matching TRBD2. Germline CDR1 and CDR2: MNHEY and SVGAGI. Germline trimming cut 5 bases from V and 6 bases from J; bases unmatched to any gene: 11. The CDR3 totals 15 residues. The CDR3 sequence: CASSSSTGGSDTQYF. Written as DNA, the CDR3 is TGTGCCAGCAGTAGTTCGACGGGAGGATCCGATACGCAGTATTTT.

V is TRBV28 and J is TRBJ2-3; TRBD2 is a possible D gene (5 bases). CDR1 is MDHEN, CDR2 SYDVKM, per germline. The ends were cut back, 5 bases at V and 0 bases at J, with 12 bases in the middle. This CDR3 contains 15 residues. CDR3 protein: CASSAGLYSTDTQYF. CDR3 nucleotides: TGTGCCAGCAGTGCCGGACTGTACAGCACAGATACGCAGTATTTT.

This clone was seen just once. V usage is TRBV7-2 and J usage is TRBJ2-7; TRBD2 agrees at 9 bases. Germline values: CDR1 SGHTA, CDR2 FQGNSA. This CDR3 has 17 residues. The J segment lost 1 base and the V segment lost 5 bases, leaving 12 bases of the junction unmatched. The CDR3 DNA reads TGTGCCAGCAGCCTGACTAGCGGCACACCGAGGTCCTACGAGCAGTACTTC. Its translation: CASSLTSGTPRSYEQYF.

The genes are TRBV28 and TRBJ2-7; 9 bases align to TRBD1. J gave up 3 bases and V 3 bases, and 6 bases lay outside the gene matches. The germline V gene encodes CDR1 MDHEN and CDR2 SYDVKM. This CDR3 has 15 amino acids. CDR3 protein: CASSLDRGPYYEQYF. CDR3 coding DNA: TGTGCCAGCAGTTTGGACAGGGGACCCTACTACGAGCAGTACTTC.

This rearrangement joins TRBV6-5 to TRBJ2-3; 8 bases are a match to TRBD1. V was clipped by 10 bases and J by 3 bases; unmatched bases: 9. From germline, CDR1 is MNHEY and CDR2 SVGAGI. The CDR3 contains 14 residues. The CDR3 bases are TGTGCCACCAACGACAGGGGTGGGACAGATACGCAGTATTTT. Encoded protein: CATNDRGGTDTQYF.